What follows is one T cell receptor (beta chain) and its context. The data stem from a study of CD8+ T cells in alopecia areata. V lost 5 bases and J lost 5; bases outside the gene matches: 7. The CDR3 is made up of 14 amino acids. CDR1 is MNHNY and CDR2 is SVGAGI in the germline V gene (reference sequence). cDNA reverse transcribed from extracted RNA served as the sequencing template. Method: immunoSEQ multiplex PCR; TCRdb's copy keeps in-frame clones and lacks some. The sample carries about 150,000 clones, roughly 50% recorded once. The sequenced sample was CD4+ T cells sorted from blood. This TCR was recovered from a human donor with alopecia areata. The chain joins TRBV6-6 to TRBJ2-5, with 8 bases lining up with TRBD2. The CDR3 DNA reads TGTGCCAGCAGTCGCGCTGGCGGGAGGGAGACCCAGTACTTC. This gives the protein CASSRAGGRETQYF.